Shown below are 22 T cell receptor beta chains from a single sample sequenced in a study of Ad26.COV2.S vaccination and SARS-CoV-2 variants. This table comes from immunoSEQ multiplex PCR, and its TCRdb copy is limited to in-frame clones, with some not included. The sample yields 350,000 to 400,000 clones, roughly nine tenths seen once. The treatment is: approximately 18 received Ad26.COV2.S at low or high dose, single or two shots; roughly five received placebo; per-sample allocation not given. Material that was analyzed had been drawn on day 63 after the first vaccine or placebo injection. Sequences were derived from peripheral blood, sampled in a trial of Ad26.COV2.S vaccine versus placebo. These receptors all stem from a person aged 18-60 years who received the Ad26.COV2.S COVID-19 vaccine or a placebo.

This clone was picked up one time. The CDR3 loop is CASSSFLAGGLDSTDTQYF. CDR3 nucleotides: TGTGCCAGCAGCTCTTTCCTAGCGGGGGGGCTTGATAGCACAGATACGCAGTATTTT. The chain carries TRBV11-2 and TRBJ2-3, with TRBD2 identical over 12 bases. V was clipped by 4 bases and J by 0 bases; unmatched bases: 11. The germline V gene has CDR1 SGHAT and CDR2 FQNNGV. This CDR3 has 19 residues.

The gene calls are TRBV3-1 (or the pseudogene TRBV3-2) and TRBJ2-4; D is unclear. The length of the CDR3 is 12 residues. Trimming took off 0 bases at V and 13 bases at J, with 10 bases between the two ends. Germline V gene data show CDR1 as LGHDT and CDR2 as YNNKEL (reference sequence). The CDR3 protein is CASSQDENIQYF. CDR3 DNA: TGTGCCAGCAGCCAAGATGAGAATATCCAGTACTTC.

This chain links TRBV5-4 with TRBJ1-1, with no clear D. Germline loops: CDR1 SGHNT, CDR2 YYREEE (reference sequence). The CDR3 length is 16 residues. The V end lost 4 bases, the J end lost 1 base, and 17 bases lay between the germline ends. CDR3 DNA: TGTGCCAGCAGCCCAGAGGAGGGCCCCGGGAACACTGAAGCTTTCTTT. The encoded protein is CASSPEEGPGNTEAFF.

The V gene is TRBV7-9, the J gene TRBJ1-2, with D possibly TRBD1 on 5 matching bases. The CDR3 contains 14 residues. Per germline, CDR1 SEHNR and CDR2 FQNEAQ (reference sequence). V was pared by 2 bases and J by 4 bases, with 11 bases between. The CDR3 sequence is CASSLSLDSYGYTF. In DNA, the CDR3 is TGTGCCAGCAGCTTATCCCTCGACAGCTATGGCTACACCTTC.

The chain couples TRBV5-6 to TRBJ1-2; D gene unclear. The V end was cut by 0 bases, the J end by 0 bases, with 12 bases between. CDR1 is SGHDT and CDR2 is YYEEEE in the germline V gene. CDR3 length equals 16 residues. CDR3 amino acids: CASSLGATPANYGYTF. CDR3 nucleotides: TGTGCCAGCAGCTTGGGAGCGACACCTGCTAACTATGGCTACACCTTC.

The chain combines TRBV2 with TRBJ2-1; D possibly uses TRBD1 or TRBD2 (6 bases each). Germline V gene lookup returns CDR1 SNHLY and CDR2 FYNNEI. Trimming took off 3 bases at V and 0 bases at J, with 9 bases between the two ends. The CDR3 has 15 amino acids. The CDR3 DNA reads TGTGCCAGCAGTGATTCGGGGGCCTCCTACAATGAGCAGTTCTTC. Its translation: CASSDSGASYNEQFF.

The rearrangement links TRBV4-1 to TRBJ1-6; D remains unclear. V was trimmed by 1 base and J by 10 bases, leaving 17 bases between them. The germline gives CDR1 MGHRA, CDR2 YSYEKL. CDR3 length: 16 amino acids. CDR3 region: CASSQVGVRVKSPLHF. The CDR3 DNA reads TGCGCCAGCAGCCAAGTGGGCGTGCGGGTAAAATCACCCCTCCACTTT.

V gene TRBV11-1 combines with J gene TRBJ2-5, with 7 bases lining up with TRBD2. The V gene's germline CDR1 is SGHAT and CDR2 FQDESV (reference sequence). J lost 3 bases, V lost 6 bases, and 4 bases had no gene match. This CDR3 spans 13 amino acids. In DNA form, the CDR3 reads TGTGCCAGCAGTTATGGGGGGGAAGAGACCCAGTACTTC. It yields the protein CASSYGGEETQYF.

Comments on this clone: At the DNA level, this CDR3 is encoded by other sequences in the same sample as well. This chain links TRBV12-3 or TRBV12-4 with TRBJ2-5; D is uncertain. Trimming pared 0 bases from V and 0 bases from J, leaving 2 bases between. The CDR3 consists of 13 residues. CDR3 in amino acids: CASSLANQETQYF. Here the CDR3 DNA reads TGTGCCAGCAGTTTAGCGAACCAAGAGACCCAGTACTTC.

The rearrangement links TRBV5-6 to TRBJ2-3, with D unresolved. Between the trimmed V and J ends, which lost 2 bases and 4 bases, there was a span of 8 bases. The CDR3 extends over 13 amino acids. The germline V gene has CDR1 SGHDT and CDR2 YYEEEE. The CDR3 region has the DNA TGTGCCAGCAGCTTTTCCTGGGCAGATACGCAGTATTTT. Translation: CASSFSWADTQYF.

The chain couples TRBV5-1 to TRBJ1-4; the D gene is possibly TRBD1 (5 bases). The CDR3 extends over 14 amino acids. CDR1 is SGHRS and CDR2 is YFSETQ in the germline V gene. Deletions cut 1 base from V and 6 bases from J, with 10 bases between. Written as DNA, the CDR3 is TGCGCCAGCAGCTTGCTTGGGGGGGATGAAAAACTGTTTTTT. Translating it yields CASSLLGGDEKLFF.

The chain uses TRBV5-1 and TRBJ2-1; D possibly corresponds to TRBD2 (6 bases). The CDR3 length is 15 residues. Deletions cut 1 base from V and 8 bases from J, with 16 bases between. Germline loops: CDR1 SGHRS, CDR2 YFSETQ. The CDR3 here is CASSLFAGSADEQFF. In DNA form, the CDR3 reads TGCGCCAGCAGCTTGTTTGCGGGGAGTGCAGATGAGCAGTTCTTC.

The chain is built from TRBV4-1 and TRBJ1-2, with 9 bases matching TRBD1. The CDR3 is made up of 15 amino acids. The germline CDR1 and CDR2 sequences are MGHRA and YSYEKL. Trimming cost V 5 bases and J 1 base; bases outside gene matches: 5. Here the CDR3 DNA reads TGCGCCAGCAGCTCCCCGGGACAGGGTAACTATGGCTACACCTTC. It yields the protein CASSSPGQGNYGYTF.

Only a few counts were recorded for this clone. CDR3 in amino acids: CASSRMTGTGHTF. The CDR3 DNA is TGTGCCAGCAGTCGAATGACAGGAACCGGACACACCTTC. The gene calls are TRBV6-2 or TRBV6-3 and TRBJ1-2, with D perhaps matching TRBD1 (6 bases). Germline V gene lookup returns CDR1 MNHEY and CDR2 SVGEGT. V was clipped by 5 bases and J by 12 bases, with 19 bases between them. The CDR3 covers 13 residues.

This chain connects TRBV6-2 or TRBV6-3 to TRBJ2-3; the match to TRBD2 covers 13 bases. The CDR3 runs to 17 residues. V gave up 2 bases and J gave up 2 bases; unmatched junction bases: 4. The germline V gene has CDR1 MNHEY and CDR2 SVGEGT. CDR3 in amino acids: CASSYPTSGGYTDTQYF. The CDR3 nucleotides are TGTGCCAGCAGTTACCCGACTAGCGGGGGGTACACAGATACGCAGTATTTT.

The rearrangement links TRBV7-9 to TRBJ2-3; D call uncertain. The CDR3 extends over 15 amino acids. Germline lookup yields CDR1 SEHNR and CDR2 FQNEAQ (reference sequence). V was trimmed by 0 bases and J by 0 bases, leaving 7 bases between them. The CDR3 DNA follows: TGTGCCAGCAGCTTAGCTCAGACTAGCACAGATACGCAGTATTTT. Protein product: CASSLAQTSTDTQYF.

This chain's CDR3 is CASSSYEAKNIQYF. CDR3 nucleotides: TGTGCCAGCAGTAGTTATGAAGCCAAAAACATTCAGTACTTC. This chain joins TRBV2 and TRBJ2-4; no clear D gene. Trimming stripped 5 bases from V and 0 bases from J, with 8 bases between. Looked up from germline, CDR1 is SNHLY and CDR2 is FYNNEI. The CDR3 is 14 amino acids.

This clone was recorded once. The chain joins TRBV7-2 to TRBJ2-7; 8 nucleotides line up with TRBD2. The germline V gene encodes CDR1 SGHTA and CDR2 FQGNSA. The CDR3 runs to 13 residues. The ends lost 4 bases at V and 3 bases at J; junction bases unmatched: 2. The CDR3 here is CASSSSGGYEQYF. The CDR3 DNA reads as TGTGCCAGCAGCTCGAGCGGGGGCTACGAGCAGTACTTC.

The chain recombines TRBV2 with TRBJ1-5; D remains unclear. With 3 bases removed from V and 4 bases from J, the gap between germline ends came to 10 bases. The CDR3 runs to 14 residues. Germline V gene data show CDR1 as SNHLY and CDR2 as FYNNEI. In DNA form, the CDR3 reads TGTGCCAGCAGTGAGAGGGTCCTTAATCAGCCCCAGCATTTT. It is translated as CASSERVLNQPQHF.

The chain carries TRBV5-1 and TRBJ2-7; TRBD1 matches 9 bases. The CDR3 length is 13 residues. In germline, CDR1 is SGHRS, CDR2 YFSETQ. V gave up 5 bases and J gave up 0 bases; unmatched junction bases: 0. The CDR3 region is CASRTGGSYEQYF. The CDR3 region has the DNA TGCGCCAGCAGGACAGGGGGCTCCTACGAGCAGTACTTC.

The CDR3 protein is CASSPGQGNTDTQYF. The CDR3 bases are TGTGCCAGCTCACCAGGACAGGGGAACACAGATACGCAGTATTTT. This chain uses TRBV18 with TRBJ2-3; 9 nucleotides match TRBD1. The ends lost 2 bases at V and 2 bases at J; junction bases unmatched: 2. Germline assignment: CDR1 KGHSH and CDR2 LQKENI. CDR3 length equals 15 residues. The entire variable domain, with the rest obtained from reference TRBV18 and TRBJ2-3, is as follows: NAGVMQNPRHLVRRRGQEARLRCSPMKGHSHVYWYRQLPEEGLKFMVYLQKENIIDESGMPKERFSAEFPKEGPSILRIQQVVRGDSAAYFCASSPGQGNTDTQYFGPGTRLTVL.

This clone has a single count. This chain connects TRBV6-2 or TRBV6-3 to TRBJ2-7, with D unclear. Germline V lookup: CDR1 MNHEY, CDR2 SVGEGT. V was shortened by 5 bases and J by 4 bases, with 9 bases between the two germline ends. This CDR3 is 12 amino acids long. The CDR3 region is CASSPTLYEQYF. In DNA form, the CDR3 reads TGTGCCAGCAGTCCGACCCTTTACGAGCAGTACTTC.